This T cell receptor beta chain was retrieved from a study of PD-1 blockade in classical Hodgkin lymphoma. Study-wide points: Patients with a complete response exhibited baseline diversity comparable to newly diagnosed patients.

The patients all showed relapse after autologous stem cell transplantation, while their brentuximab vedotin exposure varied. CDR3 length equals 15 residues. Per germline, CDR1 SGHRS and CDR2 YFSETQ. Germline trimming cut 0 bases from V and 3 bases from J; bases unmatched to any gene: 6. The table lists this clone with a few counts. The antigen is unknown. Data came from immunoSEQ multiplex PCR; TCRdb stores just in-frame clones and leaves some out. The table shows about 4,700 clones, with 66% occurring only once. This TCR was sampled from a human donor with classical Hodgkin lymphoma. The V gene is TRBV5-1, the J gene TRBJ2-7; 7 bases are a match to TRBD1. The sample was peripheral blood mononuclear cells (PBMCs), taken before the second cycle of nivolumab. CDR3 in amino acids: CASSLEMGQNYEQYF. The CDR3 DNA sequence: TGCGCCAGCAGCTTGGAAATGGGACAGAACTACGAGCAGTACTTC.